Listed below are T cell receptor beta chains from one sample, sequenced in a study of blood T cell repertoires in COVID-19. Some clones are missing from TCRdb's copy, which holds only in-frame ones; the method was immunoSEQ multiplex PCR. The sample shows roughly 330,000 clones, approximately 88% of them seen only once. The specimen sequenced was PBMCs or T cells enriched from blood (not recorded which). The source is a man aged 25 to 40 who had recovered from COVID-19. The CDR3 runs from the conserved cysteine through the conserved F or W. The order of the fields is D gene, V gene, CDR3 length, J gene, clone size, CDR3 DNA, CDR3 protein. A D gene is named only where the DNA matches it firmly. Some rows have no size entry. The others give once, few or many, or a class for an expanded clone.

d_call: NA; v_call: TRBV5-1; cdr3_length: 15; j_call: TRBJ1-2; clone_size: once; cdr3_nt: TGCGCCAGCAGCTCATCGGGTCCCTCTAACTATGGCTACACCTTC; cdr3_aa: CASSSSGPSNYGYTF
d_call: NA; v_call: TRBV19; cdr3_length: 13; j_call: TRBJ1-3; clone_size: NA; cdr3_nt: TGTGCCAGTAGTACCCACGGAGCCGCCGAAATATATTTT; cdr3_aa: CASSTHGAAEIYF
d_call: TRBD2; v_call: TRBV24-1; cdr3_length: 16; j_call: TRBJ2-1; clone_size: NA; cdr3_nt: TGTGCCACCAGTGATTTGGTCCTAGCGGGTACTGATGAGCAGTTCTTC; cdr3_aa: CATSDLVLAGTDEQFF
d_call: NA; v_call: TRBV30; cdr3_length: 11; j_call: TRBJ2-7; clone_size: NA; cdr3_nt: TGTGCCTGGAGTGTCAATTACGAGCAGTACTTC; cdr3_aa: CAWSVNYEQYF
d_call: TRBD1; v_call: TRBV27; cdr3_length: 14; j_call: TRBJ2-7; clone_size: NA; cdr3_nt: TGTGCCAGCAGTTTTGGGACAGGGCCCTACGAGCAGTACTTC; cdr3_aa: CASSFGTGPYEQYF
d_call: NA; v_call: TRBV29-1; cdr3_length: 15; j_call: TRBJ2-7; clone_size: NA; cdr3_nt: TGCAGCGTTCTCATGGTGGCAGGGCCCTCCGTCGAGCAGTACTTC; cdr3_aa: CSVLMVAGPSVEQYF
d_call: NA; v_call: TRBV9; cdr3_length: 15; j_call: TRBJ1-4; clone_size: few; cdr3_nt: TGTGCCAGCAGCGTAGAACCACAGGAGAATGAAAAACTGTTTTTT; cdr3_aa: CASSVEPQENEKLFF
d_call: NA; v_call: TRBV28; cdr3_length: 13; j_call: TRBJ1-2; clone_size: few; cdr3_nt: TGTGCCAGCAGTTTATCGGCAGGGTTTGGCTACACCTTC; cdr3_aa: CASSLSAGFGYTF
d_call: TRBD1; v_call: TRBV11-2; cdr3_length: 15; j_call: TRBJ2-2; clone_size: NA; cdr3_nt: TGTGCCAGCAGCATACGGACAGGGGTCACCGGGGAGCTGTTTTTT; cdr3_aa: CASSIRTGVTGELFF
d_call: TRBD2; v_call: TRBV7-9; cdr3_length: 14; j_call: TRBJ2-5; clone_size: NA; cdr3_nt: TGTGCCAGCAGCTTAGAACTAGCGTGGGAGACCCAGTACTTC; cdr3_aa: CASSLELAWETQYF
d_call: TRBD2; v_call: TRBV5-5; cdr3_length: 15; j_call: TRBJ2-5; clone_size: NA; cdr3_nt: TGTGCCAGCAGCGCCAAGACTAGCGGGGGGGTGACCCAGTACTTC; cdr3_aa: CASSAKTSGGVTQYF
d_call: NA; v_call: TRBV11-3; cdr3_length: 15; j_call: TRBJ2-5; clone_size: NA; cdr3_nt: TGTGCCAGCAGCTTATCGGGTCGTTTTCAAGAGACCCAGTACTTC; cdr3_aa: CASSLSGRFQETQYF
d_call: TRBD1; v_call: TRBV5-1; cdr3_length: 15; j_call: TRBJ2-5; clone_size: NA; cdr3_nt: TGCGCCAGCAGCTTGGGGGACAGGGGCCAAGAGACCCAGTACTTC; cdr3_aa: CASSLGDRGQETQYF
d_call: NA; v_call: TRBV5-4; cdr3_length: 13; j_call: TRBJ2-1; clone_size: NA; cdr3_nt: TGTGCCAGCAGCTTTGACAGGTACCCTGAGCAGTTCTTC; cdr3_aa: CASSFDRYPEQFF
d_call: TRBD1; v_call: TRBV10-3; cdr3_length: 16; j_call: TRBJ2-3; clone_size: NA; cdr3_nt: TGTGCCATCCGACCCCCGACAGGGACAAGCACAGATACGCAGTATTTT; cdr3_aa: CAIRPPTGTSTDTQYF
d_call: TRBD1; v_call: TRBV25-1; cdr3_length: 18; j_call: TRBJ2-7; clone_size: NA; cdr3_nt: TGTGCCAGCACCGAATCGGGCGGGGGACAGGGGTCCCCCTACGAGCAGTACTTC; cdr3_aa: CASTESGGGQGSPYEQYF
d_call: TRBD1; v_call: TRBV28; cdr3_length: 14; j_call: TRBJ2-7; clone_size: NA; cdr3_nt: TGTGCCAGCAGTAGACAGGACAGGGTGTACGAGCAGTACTTC; cdr3_aa: CASSRQDRVYEQYF
d_call: NA; v_call: TRBV11-2; cdr3_length: 15; j_call: TRBJ2-5; clone_size: NA; cdr3_nt: TGTGCCAGCAGCTGGGGGGGGGCACACCGGGAGACCCAGTACTTC; cdr3_aa: CASSWGGAHRETQYF
d_call: NA; v_call: TRBV4-2; cdr3_length: 14; j_call: TRBJ1-2; clone_size: once; cdr3_nt: TGTGCCAGCAGCCCCCTTGGCAGTGGCTATGGCTACACCTTC; cdr3_aa: CASSPLGSGYGYTF
d_call: NA; v_call: TRBV2; cdr3_length: 14; j_call: TRBJ1-2; clone_size: NA; cdr3_nt: TGTGCCAGCAGTAACTTAACAGGGCTTAGTGGCTACACCTTC; cdr3_aa: CASSNLTGLSGYTF
d_call: NA; v_call: TRBV19; cdr3_length: 14; j_call: TRBJ2-1; clone_size: NA; cdr3_nt: TGTGCCAGTAGTATAGAGTTAAGGGGGAATGAGCAGTTCTTC; cdr3_aa: CASSIELRGNEQFF
d_call: NA; v_call: TRBV5-1; cdr3_length: 13; j_call: TRBJ2-1; clone_size: NA; cdr3_nt: TGCGCCAGCAGCTCGACAGGCTACAATGAGCAGTTCTTC; cdr3_aa: CASSSTGYNEQFF
d_call: TRBD2; v_call: TRBV10-1; cdr3_length: 17; j_call: TRBJ2-7; clone_size: NA; cdr3_nt: TGCGCCAGCTGTGGGGGACTAGCGGGGGGGACACCCTACGAGCAGTACTTC; cdr3_aa: CASCGGLAGGTPYEQYF
d_call: TRBD2; v_call: TRBV3-1/TRBV3-2; cdr3_length: 17; j_call: TRBJ2-2; clone_size: NA; cdr3_nt: TGTGCCAGCCAAGGACTAGCGGGGGGGCAGACCACCGGGGAGCTGTTTTTT; cdr3_aa: CASQGLAGGQTTGELFF
d_call: TRBD2; v_call: TRBV2; cdr3_length: 18; j_call: TRBJ2-5; clone_size: NA; cdr3_nt: TGTGCCAGCAGGCGGGGGGTGCTGGGGACGGTGGCCCAAGAGACCCAGTACTTC; cdr3_aa: CASRRGVLGTVAQETQYF
d_call: TRBD1; v_call: TRBV5-1; cdr3_length: 14; j_call: TRBJ2-4; clone_size: once; cdr3_nt: TGCGCCAGCAGCCCGGACAGGGGTGAAAACATTCAGTACTTC; cdr3_aa: CASSPDRGENIQYF
d_call: TRBD1; v_call: TRBV19; cdr3_length: 15; j_call: TRBJ2-2; clone_size: NA; cdr3_nt: TGTGCCAGTAGCAGGGACAGGGAAGGAGCCGGGGAGCTGTTTTTT; cdr3_aa: CASSRDREGAGELFF
d_call: NA; v_call: TRBV24-1; cdr3_length: 14; j_call: TRBJ1-4; clone_size: NA; cdr3_nt: TGTGCCACCAGTGACTCGGGACTTAATGAAAAACTGTTTTTT; cdr3_aa: CATSDSGLNEKLFF
d_call: NA; v_call: TRBV7-2; cdr3_length: 14; j_call: TRBJ1-1; clone_size: NA; cdr3_nt: TGTGCCAGCAGCTTCAAGACAGCGAACACTGAAGCTTTCTTT; cdr3_aa: CASSFKTANTEAFF
d_call: TRBD1; v_call: TRBV7-9; cdr3_length: 14; j_call: TRBJ1-1; clone_size: NA; cdr3_nt: TGTGCCAGCAGCTTAGTCGGGACAGGTTCTGAAGCTTTCTTT; cdr3_aa: CASSLVGTGSEAFF
d_call: TRBD1; v_call: TRBV7-9; cdr3_length: 16; j_call: TRBJ2-3; clone_size: NA; cdr3_nt: TGTGCCAGCAGCTTACCGGGACAGGGTAGCACAGATACGCAGTATTTT; cdr3_aa: CASSLPGQGSTDTQYF
d_call: NA; v_call: TRBV9; cdr3_length: 15; j_call: TRBJ1-5; clone_size: NA; cdr3_nt: TGTGCCAGCAGCGCTTTCTTGAGAAGCAATCAGCCCCAGCATTTT; cdr3_aa: CASSAFLRSNQPQHF
d_call: TRBD1; v_call: TRBV6-5; cdr3_length: 15; j_call: TRBJ1-5; clone_size: NA; cdr3_nt: TGTGCCAGCAGTTACGGGACAGGGGGCAATCAGCCCCAGCATTTT; cdr3_aa: CASSYGTGGNQPQHF
d_call: NA; v_call: TRBV7-8; cdr3_length: 15; j_call: TRBJ2-5; clone_size: NA; cdr3_nt: TGTGCCAGCAGCTTAGACCCGTCGACGGGGGAGACCCAGTACTTC; cdr3_aa: CASSLDPSTGETQYF
d_call: NA; v_call: TRBV5-1; cdr3_length: 16; j_call: TRBJ1-1; clone_size: NA; cdr3_nt: TGCGCCAGCAGCTCACAGGGACCCCCCTTGGACACTGAAGCTTTCTTT; cdr3_aa: CASSSQGPPLDTEAFF
d_call: TRBD1; v_call: TRBV5-1; cdr3_length: 14; j_call: TRBJ1-2; clone_size: NA; cdr3_nt: TGCGCCAGCAGCTTAGATCAGGGGGCGGTTGGCTACACCTTC; cdr3_aa: CASSLDQGAVGYTF
d_call: NA; v_call: TRBV2; cdr3_length: 12; j_call: TRBJ1-2; clone_size: NA; cdr3_nt: TGTGCCAGCAGTGAAGGACTCTATGGCTACACCTTC; cdr3_aa: CASSEGLYGYTF
d_call: NA; v_call: TRBV5-1; cdr3_length: 17; j_call: TRBJ2-3; clone_size: NA; cdr3_nt: TGCGCCAGCACCCTGGCAGGACTTAAAGTCCCCACAGATACGCAGTATTTT; cdr3_aa: CASTLAGLKVPTDTQYF
d_call: TRBD1; v_call: TRBV5-1; cdr3_length: 16; j_call: TRBJ2-1; clone_size: NA; cdr3_nt: TGCGCCAGCAGCGCCCTAACAGGGGGCTCCTACAATGAGCAGTTCTTC; cdr3_aa: CASSALTGGSYNEQFF
d_call: TRBD2; v_call: TRBV7-9; cdr3_length: 15; j_call: TRBJ2-3; clone_size: NA; cdr3_nt: TGTGCCAGCAGCTCGACTAGCGGGGGAGGAGATACGCAGTATTTT; cdr3_aa: CASSSTSGGGDTQYF
d_call: NA; v_call: TRBV28; cdr3_length: 16; j_call: TRBJ2-1; clone_size: few; cdr3_nt: TGTGCCAGCAGTCCCCCAGGAGGGGGCTCTGACAATGAGCAGTTCTTC; cdr3_aa: CASSPPGGGSDNEQFF
d_call: NA; v_call: TRBV18; cdr3_length: 13; j_call: TRBJ2-1; clone_size: NA; cdr3_nt: TGTGCCAGCTCACCAGTGGCTCTCAATGAGCAGTTCTTC; cdr3_aa: CASSPVALNEQFF
d_call: TRBD2; v_call: TRBV3-1/TRBV3-2; cdr3_length: 16; j_call: TRBJ2-5; clone_size: NA; cdr3_nt: TGTGCCAGCAGCCGCTCTAGCGGGGCCTTTTTCGAGACCCAGTACTTC; cdr3_aa: CASSRSSGAFFETQYF
d_call: NA; v_call: TRBV30; cdr3_length: 13; j_call: TRBJ2-7; clone_size: once; cdr3_nt: TGTGCCTGGAATAGGGGCCTTTCCTACGAGCAGTACTTC; cdr3_aa: CAWNRGLSYEQYF
d_call: TRBD2; v_call: TRBV4-2; cdr3_length: 15; j_call: TRBJ2-5; clone_size: NA; cdr3_nt: TGTGCCAGCAGCCAAGAGTCTAGCGGGGAAGAGACCCAGTACTTC; cdr3_aa: CASSQESSGEETQYF
d_call: NA; v_call: TRBV12-3/TRBV12-4; cdr3_length: 12; j_call: TRBJ1-2; clone_size: NA; cdr3_nt: TGTGCCAGCAGTCCTGAGGGAAGAGGCTACACCTTC; cdr3_aa: CASSPEGRGYTF